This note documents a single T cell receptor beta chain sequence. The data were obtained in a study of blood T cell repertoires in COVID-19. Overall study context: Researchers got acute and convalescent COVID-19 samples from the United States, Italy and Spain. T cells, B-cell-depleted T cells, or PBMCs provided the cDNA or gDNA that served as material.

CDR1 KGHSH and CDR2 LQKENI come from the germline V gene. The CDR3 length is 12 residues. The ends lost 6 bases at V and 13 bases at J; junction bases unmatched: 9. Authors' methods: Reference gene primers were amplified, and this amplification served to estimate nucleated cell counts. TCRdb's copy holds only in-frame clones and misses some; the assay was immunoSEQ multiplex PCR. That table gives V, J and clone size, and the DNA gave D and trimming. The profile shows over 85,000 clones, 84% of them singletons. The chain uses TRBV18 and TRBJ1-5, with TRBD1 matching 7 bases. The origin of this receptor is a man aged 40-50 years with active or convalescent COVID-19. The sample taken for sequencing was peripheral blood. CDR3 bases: TGTGCCAGCTCGACATCACAGGGGCATCAGCATTTT. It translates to CASSTSQGHQHF.